A single T cell receptor (beta chain) is shown here with its context. This sample stems from a study of blood T cell repertoires in COVID-19. Clones were read by immunoSEQ multiplex PCR, and TCRdb kept only the in-frame ones, dropping some. Of fewer than 450,000 clones in the sample, roughly 90% were seen once. Trimming took off 6 bases at V and 6 bases at J, with 14 bases between the two ends. CDR3 length: 13 amino acids. Germline CDR1 ENHRY, CDR2 SYGVKD. The sample taken for sequencing was peripheral blood. This receptor was taken from a woman in her sixties or seventies with COVID-19, enrolled during active disease. This chain connects TRBV10-3 to TRBJ1-1; D is unclear. CDR3 protein: CAISFTGESEAFF. As DNA, the CDR3 is TGTGCCATCAGCTTTACGGGAGAGTCTGAAGCTTTCTTT.